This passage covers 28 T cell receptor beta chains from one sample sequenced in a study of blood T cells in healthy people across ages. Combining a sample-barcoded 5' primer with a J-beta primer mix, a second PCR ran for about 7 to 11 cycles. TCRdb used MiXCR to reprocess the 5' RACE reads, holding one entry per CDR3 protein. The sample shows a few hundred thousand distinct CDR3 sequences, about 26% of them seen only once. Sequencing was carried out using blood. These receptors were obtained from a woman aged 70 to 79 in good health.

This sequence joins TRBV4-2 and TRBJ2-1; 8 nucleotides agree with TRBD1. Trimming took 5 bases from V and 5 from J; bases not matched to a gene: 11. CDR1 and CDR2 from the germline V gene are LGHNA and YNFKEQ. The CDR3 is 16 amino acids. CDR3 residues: CASSTPGQEIDNEQFF. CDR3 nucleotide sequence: TGTGCCAGCAGCACCCCGGGACAGGAAATCGACAATGAGCAGTTCTTC.

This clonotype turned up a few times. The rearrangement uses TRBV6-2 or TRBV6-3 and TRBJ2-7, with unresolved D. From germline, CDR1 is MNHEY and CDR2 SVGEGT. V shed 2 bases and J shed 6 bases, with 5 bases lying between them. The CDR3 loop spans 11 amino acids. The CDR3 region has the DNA TGTGCCAGCAGTTACATGGTCGAGCAGTACTTC. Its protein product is CASSYMVEQYF.

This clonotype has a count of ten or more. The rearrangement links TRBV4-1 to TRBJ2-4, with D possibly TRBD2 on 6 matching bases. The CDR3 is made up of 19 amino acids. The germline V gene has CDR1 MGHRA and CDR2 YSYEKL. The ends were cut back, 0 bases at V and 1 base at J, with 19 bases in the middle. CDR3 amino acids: CASSQENGAGPPAKNIQYF. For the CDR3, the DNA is TGCGCCAGCAGCCAAGAGAACGGGGCGGGGCCCCCGGCCAAAAACATTCAGTACTTC.

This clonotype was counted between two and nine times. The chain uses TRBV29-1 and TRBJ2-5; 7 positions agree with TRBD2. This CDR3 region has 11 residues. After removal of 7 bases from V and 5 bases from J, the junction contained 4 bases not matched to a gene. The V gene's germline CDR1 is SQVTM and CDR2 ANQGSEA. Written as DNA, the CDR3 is TGCAGCGCCGGGAGGTCGGAGACCCAGTACTTC. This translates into CSAGRSETQYF. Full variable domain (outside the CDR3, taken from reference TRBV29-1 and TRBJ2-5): SAVISQKPSRDICQRGTSLTIQCQVDSQVTMMFWYRQQPGQSLTLIATANQGSEATYESGFVIDKFPISRPNLTFSTLTVSNMSPEDSSIYLCSAGRSETQYFGPGTRLLVL.

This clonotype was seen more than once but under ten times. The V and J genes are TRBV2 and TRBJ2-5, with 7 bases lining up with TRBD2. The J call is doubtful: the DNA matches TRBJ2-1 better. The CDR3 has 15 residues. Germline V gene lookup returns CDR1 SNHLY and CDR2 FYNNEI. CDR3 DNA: TGTGCCAGCAGTGAAGGGCGGGGGAACTACAATGAGCAGTTCTTC. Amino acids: CASSEGRGNYNEQFF.

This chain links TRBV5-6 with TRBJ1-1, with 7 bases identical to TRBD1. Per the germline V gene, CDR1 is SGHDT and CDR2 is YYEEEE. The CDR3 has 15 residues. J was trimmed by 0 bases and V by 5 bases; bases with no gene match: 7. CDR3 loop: CASRLGGLVNTEAFF. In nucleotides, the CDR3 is TGTGCCAGCAGACTAGGGGGCTTGGTGAACACTGAAGCTTTCTTT.

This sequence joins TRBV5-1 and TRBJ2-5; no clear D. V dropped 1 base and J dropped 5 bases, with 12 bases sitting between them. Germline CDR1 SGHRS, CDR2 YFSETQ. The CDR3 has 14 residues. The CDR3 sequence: CASSLNGGVETQYF. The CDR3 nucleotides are TGCGCCAGCAGCTTGAACGGTGGGGTGGAGACCCAGTACTTC.

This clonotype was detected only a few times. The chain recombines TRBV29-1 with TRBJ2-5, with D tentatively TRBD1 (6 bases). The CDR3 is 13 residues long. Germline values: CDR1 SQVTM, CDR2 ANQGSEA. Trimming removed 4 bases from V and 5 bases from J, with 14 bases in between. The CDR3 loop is CSVGRHRVETQYF. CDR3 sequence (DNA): TGCAGCGTTGGTCGGCACAGGGTTGAGACCCAGTACTTC.

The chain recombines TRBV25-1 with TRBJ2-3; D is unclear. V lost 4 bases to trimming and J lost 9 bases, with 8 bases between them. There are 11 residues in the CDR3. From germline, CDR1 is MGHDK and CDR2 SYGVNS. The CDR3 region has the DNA TGTGCCAGCAGTGCTTCCCGGACGCAGTATTTT. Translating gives CASSASRTQYF.

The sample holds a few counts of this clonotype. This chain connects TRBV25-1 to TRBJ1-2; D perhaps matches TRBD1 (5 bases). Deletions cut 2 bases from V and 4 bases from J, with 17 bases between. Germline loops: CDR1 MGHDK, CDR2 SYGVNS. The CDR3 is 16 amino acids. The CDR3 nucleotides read TGTGCCAGCAGTGAAGTCCAGGGAACACCAACCTATGGCTACACCTTC. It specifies CASSEVQGTPTYGYTF.

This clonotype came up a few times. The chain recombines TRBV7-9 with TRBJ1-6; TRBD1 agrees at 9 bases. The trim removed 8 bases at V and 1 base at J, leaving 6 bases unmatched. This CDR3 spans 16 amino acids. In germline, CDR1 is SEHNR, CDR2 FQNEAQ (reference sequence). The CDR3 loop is CASARGTGSYNSPLHF. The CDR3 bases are TGTGCCAGCGCGAGAGGGACAGGGTCCTATAATTCACCCCTCCACTTT. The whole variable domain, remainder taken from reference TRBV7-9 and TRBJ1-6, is DTGVSQNPRHKITKRGQNVTFRCDPISEHNRLYWYRQTLGQGPEFLTYFQNEAQLEKSRLLSDRFSAERPKGSFSTLEIQRTEQGDSAMYLCASARGTGSYNSPLHFGNGTRLTVT.

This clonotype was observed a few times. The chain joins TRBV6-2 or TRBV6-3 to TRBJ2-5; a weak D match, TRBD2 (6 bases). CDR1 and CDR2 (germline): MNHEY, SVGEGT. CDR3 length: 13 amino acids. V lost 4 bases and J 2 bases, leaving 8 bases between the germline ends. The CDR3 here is CASSWGEQETQYF. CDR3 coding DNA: TGTGCCAGCAGTTGGGGGGAGCAAGAGACCCAGTACTTC.

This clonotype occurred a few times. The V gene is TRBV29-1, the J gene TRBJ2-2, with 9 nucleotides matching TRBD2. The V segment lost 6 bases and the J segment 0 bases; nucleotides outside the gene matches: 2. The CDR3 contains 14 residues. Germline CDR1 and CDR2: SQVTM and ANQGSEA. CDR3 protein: CSVASGANTGELFF. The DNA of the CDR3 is TGCAGCGTGGCTAGCGGGGCGAACACCGGGGAGCTGTTTTTT.

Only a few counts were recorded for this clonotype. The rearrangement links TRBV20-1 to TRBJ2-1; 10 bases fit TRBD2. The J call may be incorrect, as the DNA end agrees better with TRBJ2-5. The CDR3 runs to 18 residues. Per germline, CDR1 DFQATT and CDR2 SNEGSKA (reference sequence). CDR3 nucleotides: TGCAGTGCTAGTTTTGCGTCTAGCGGGGGTCCCTACCTGGAGACCCAGTACTTC. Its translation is CSASFASSGGPYLETQYF.

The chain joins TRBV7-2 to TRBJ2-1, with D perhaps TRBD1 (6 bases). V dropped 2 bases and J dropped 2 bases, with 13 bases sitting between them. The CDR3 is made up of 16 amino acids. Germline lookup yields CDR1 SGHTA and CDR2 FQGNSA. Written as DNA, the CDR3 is TGTGCCAGCAGCTTAAGACGGCGACAGGCCTACAATGAGCAGTTCTTC. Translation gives CASSLRRRQAYNEQFF.

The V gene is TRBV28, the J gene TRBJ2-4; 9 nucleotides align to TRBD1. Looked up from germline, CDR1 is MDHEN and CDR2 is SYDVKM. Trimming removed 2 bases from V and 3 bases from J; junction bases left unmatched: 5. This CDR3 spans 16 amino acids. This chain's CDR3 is CASSLGTGTGKNIQYF. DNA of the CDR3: TGTGCCAGCAGTTTAGGGACAGGGACTGGCAAAAACATTCAGTACTTC.

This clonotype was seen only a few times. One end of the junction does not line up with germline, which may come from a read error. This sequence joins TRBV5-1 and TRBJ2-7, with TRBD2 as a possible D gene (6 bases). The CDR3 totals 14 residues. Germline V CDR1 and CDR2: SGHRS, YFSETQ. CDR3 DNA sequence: TGTGCCAGCAGCTTAGATGGGGGGACCTACGAGCAGTACTTC. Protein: CASSLDGGTYEQYF.

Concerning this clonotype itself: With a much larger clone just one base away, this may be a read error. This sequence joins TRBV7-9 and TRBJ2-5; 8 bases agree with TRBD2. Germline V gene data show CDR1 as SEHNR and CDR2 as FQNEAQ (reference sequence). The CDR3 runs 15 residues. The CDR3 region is CANSLTAGGWETQYF. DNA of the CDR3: TGTGCCAACAGCTTAACGGCGGGGGGATGGGAGACCCAGTACTTC.

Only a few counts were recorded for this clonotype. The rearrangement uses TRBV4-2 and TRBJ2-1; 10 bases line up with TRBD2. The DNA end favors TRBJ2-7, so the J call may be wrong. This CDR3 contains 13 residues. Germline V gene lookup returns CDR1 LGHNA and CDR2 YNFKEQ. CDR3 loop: CASSVSGGYEQYF. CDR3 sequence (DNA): TGTGCCAGCAGCGTTAGCGGGGGGTACGAGCAGTACTTC.

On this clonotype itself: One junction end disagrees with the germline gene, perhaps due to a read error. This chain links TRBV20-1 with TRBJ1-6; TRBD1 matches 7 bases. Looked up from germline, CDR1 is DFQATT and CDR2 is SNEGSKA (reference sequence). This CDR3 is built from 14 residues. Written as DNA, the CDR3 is TGCAGCGCTAGGCCACAGGGGACGATTTCACCCCTCCGCTTT. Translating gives CSARPQGTISPLRF.

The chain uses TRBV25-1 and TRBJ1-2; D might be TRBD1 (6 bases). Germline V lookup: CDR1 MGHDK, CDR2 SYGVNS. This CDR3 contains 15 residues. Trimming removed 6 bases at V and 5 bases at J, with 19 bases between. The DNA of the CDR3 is TGTGCCAGCAGAGCACCCCACAGGGCCGAATATGGCTACACCTTC. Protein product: CASRAPHRAEYGYTF.

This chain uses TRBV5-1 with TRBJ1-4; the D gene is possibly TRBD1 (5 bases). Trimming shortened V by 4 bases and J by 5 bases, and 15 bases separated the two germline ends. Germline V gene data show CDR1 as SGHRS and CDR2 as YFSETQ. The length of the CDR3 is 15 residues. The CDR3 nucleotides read TGCGCCAGCAGCCTGCTTGGACAACGGAATGAAAAACTGTTTTTT. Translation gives CASSLLGQRNEKLFF.

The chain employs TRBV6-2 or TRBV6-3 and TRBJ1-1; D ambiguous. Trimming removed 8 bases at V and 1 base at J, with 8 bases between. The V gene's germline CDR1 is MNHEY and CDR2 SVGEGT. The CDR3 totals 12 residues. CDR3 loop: CASGHQNTEAFF. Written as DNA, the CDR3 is TGTGCCAGCGGGCATCAGAACACTGAAGCTTTCTTT.

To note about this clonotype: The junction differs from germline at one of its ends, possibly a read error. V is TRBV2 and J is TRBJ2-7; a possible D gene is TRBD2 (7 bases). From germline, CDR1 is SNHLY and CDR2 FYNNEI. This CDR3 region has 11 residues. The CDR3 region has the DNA TGTGCCAGCAGTGAACTCCAGGGGAGGGACTTC. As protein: CASSELQGRDF.

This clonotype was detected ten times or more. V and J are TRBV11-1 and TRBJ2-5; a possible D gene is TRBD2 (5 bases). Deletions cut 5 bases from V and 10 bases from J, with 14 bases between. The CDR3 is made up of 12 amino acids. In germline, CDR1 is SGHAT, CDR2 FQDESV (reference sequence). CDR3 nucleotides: TGTGCCAGCAGCCCTGAGGGCGTGGACCAGTACTTC. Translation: CASSPEGVDQYF. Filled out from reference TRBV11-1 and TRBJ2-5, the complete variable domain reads EAEVAQSPRYKITEKSQAVAFWCDPISGHATLYWYRQILGQGPELLVQFQDESVVDDSQLPKDRFSAERLKGVDSTLKIQPAELGDSAMYLCASSPEGVDQYFGPGTRLLVL.

The CDR3 region is CASSPRIGGGGQTQYF. The CDR3, as DNA: TGTGCCAGCAGTCCCCGAATCGGAGGTGGGGGCCAGACCCAGTACTTC. V is TRBV7-2 and J is TRBJ2-5; D may be TRBD1 (6 bases). V lost 6 bases and J lost 6, with 23 bases in between. CDR1 and CDR2 (germline): SGHTA, FQGNSA. The CDR3 totals 16 residues. The complete variable domain, with remaining parts taken from reference TRBV7-2 and TRBJ2-5, reads GAGVSQSPSNKVTEKGKDVELRCDPISGHTALYWYRQSLGQGLEFLIYFQGNSAPDKSGLPSDRFSAERTGGSVSTLTIQRTQQEDSAVYLCASSPRIGGGGQTQYFGPGTRLLVL.

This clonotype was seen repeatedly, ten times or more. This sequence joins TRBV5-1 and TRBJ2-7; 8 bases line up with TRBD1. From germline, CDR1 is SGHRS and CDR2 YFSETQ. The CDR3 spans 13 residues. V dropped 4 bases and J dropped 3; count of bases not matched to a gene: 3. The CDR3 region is CASSPTGDYEQYF. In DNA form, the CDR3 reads TGCGCCAGCAGCCCGACAGGGGACTACGAGCAGTACTTC. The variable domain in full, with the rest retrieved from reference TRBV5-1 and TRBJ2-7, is KAGVTQTPRYLIKTRGQQVTLSCSPISGHRSVSWYQQTPGQGLQFLFEYFSETQRNKGNFPGRFSGRQFSNSRSEMNVSTLELGDSALYLCASSPTGDYEQYFGPGTRLTVT.

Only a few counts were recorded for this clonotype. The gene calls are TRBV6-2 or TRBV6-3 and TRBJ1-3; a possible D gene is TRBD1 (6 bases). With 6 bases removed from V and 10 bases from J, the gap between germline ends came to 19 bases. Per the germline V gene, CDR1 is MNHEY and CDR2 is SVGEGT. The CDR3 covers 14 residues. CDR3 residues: CASRIDATGTTIYF. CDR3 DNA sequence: TGTGCCAGCAGGATAGACGCTACAGGGACGACCATATATTTT.